The 27 T cell receptor beta chains in this list originate from one sample, sequenced in a study of technical replicates of blood from a handful of donors. Sequenced by immunoSEQ multiplex PCR; TCRdb stores in-frame clones only, minus some. This table has some 100,000 clones, 96% appearing once. The sequenced sample consisted of T cells isolated from PBMCs. These receptors were taken from a human donor in good health.

The chain is built from TRBV27 and TRBJ1-1; a weak D match, TRBD1 (6 bases). Trimming removed 5 bases at V and 5 bases at J, with 21 bases between. This CDR3 is 16 amino acids long. Per germline, CDR1 MNHEY and CDR2 SMNVEV (reference sequence). The CDR3 here is CASSLHSSGTNTEAFF. The CDR3 DNA reads TGTGCCAGCAGTCTCCACTCCTCCGGGACAAATACTGAAGCTTTCTTT.

V and J are TRBV5-4 and TRBJ2-2; 7 nucleotides match TRBD1. This CDR3 region has 15 residues. V was pared by 4 bases and J by 1 base, with 4 bases of the junction left unmatched. Per germline, CDR1 SGHNT and CDR2 YYREEE (reference sequence). CDR3 residues: CASSDGTENTGELFF. The CDR3 bases are TGTGCCAGCAGCGACGGGACAGAGAACACCGGGGAGCTGTTTTTT.

The chain uses TRBV28 and TRBJ1-1; no reliable D call. The germline CDR1 and CDR2 sequences are MDHEN and SYDVKM. With 5 bases removed from V and 4 bases from J, the gap between germline ends came to 14 bases. The CDR3 runs 14 residues. CDR3 DNA: TGTGCCAGCAGTAAATTACCGGGGAGCACTGAAGCTTTCTTT. Encoded protein: CASSKLPGSTEAFF.

The J gene is TRBJ2-1, the V gene TRBV6-5; D is perhaps TRBD2 (5 bases). Trimming removed 4 bases at V and 7 bases at J, with 11 bases between. The CDR3 length is 13 residues. Germline values: CDR1 MNHEY, CDR2 SVGAGI. The CDR3 DNA follows: TGTGCCAGCAGTTTTGGGAGAAATAATGAGCAGTTCTTC. Its protein is CASSFGRNNEQFF.

The genes are TRBV28 and TRBJ2-4; 11 bases agree with TRBD2. The CDR3 has 20 residues. The trim removed 2 bases at V and 0 bases at J, leaving 12 bases unmatched. Germline V lookup: CDR1 MDHEN, CDR2 SYDVKM. CDR3 DNA: TGTGCCAGCAGTTTAGGGCCTAGCGGGAGGTCGGGGCTAGCCAAAAACATTCAGTACTTC. It encodes CASSLGPSGRSGLAKNIQYF.

This clone was picked up one time. This chain links TRBV7-9 with TRBJ2-7, with 8 bases identical to TRBD1. With 6 bases clipped from V and 2 bases from J, the junction kept 12 bases outside the gene matches. The CDR3 has 16 residues. Per germline, CDR1 SEHNR and CDR2 FQNEAQ (reference sequence). CDR3 nucleotide sequence: TGTGCCAGCAGTCCTGTTGGGACAGGACGGACCTACGAGCAGTACTTC. It encodes CASSPVGTGRTYEQYF.

CDR3 sequence (DNA): TGTGCCACCAAAGAAACACAGAACACTGAAGCTTTCTTT. This translates into CATKETQNTEAFF. The chain is built from TRBV7-9 and TRBJ1-1; D not certain. The V gene's germline CDR1 is SEHNR and CDR2 FQNEAQ (reference sequence). Trimming removed 10 bases at V and 1 base at J, with 13 bases between. CDR3 size: 13 residues.

This chain uses TRBV9 with TRBJ1-3; D is unclear. The ends were cut back, 0 bases at V and 3 bases at J, with 7 bases in the middle. This CDR3 comprises 14 residues. CDR1 SGDLS and CDR2 YYNGEE come from the germline V gene. CDR3 sequence reads: CASSVGQFGNTIYF. CDR3 nucleotide sequence: TGTGCCAGCAGCGTAGGACAATTTGGAAACACCATATATTTT.

This rearrangement joins TRBV2 to TRBJ1-2; D gene uncertain. The CDR3 covers 15 residues. Deletions cut 1 base from V and 2 bases from J, with 11 bases between. Germline loops: CDR1 SNHLY, CDR2 FYNNEI. CDR3 residues: CASSEVVQTNYGYTF. CDR3 sequence (DNA): TGTGCCAGCAGTGAAGTGGTTCAGACAAACTATGGCTACACCTTC.

With respect to this clone: At one boundary the junction diverges from the germline segment, which might be a read error. V and J are TRBV6-5 and TRBJ1-6, with 8 nucleotides matching TRBD1. The CDR3 spans 16 residues. Per germline, CDR1 MNHEY and CDR2 SVGAGI. CDR3 sequence reads: CASSYSQGAKESPLHF. The DNA for the CDR3 is TGTGCCAGCAGCTACTCGCAGGGGGCAAAGGAATCACCCCTCCACTTT.

The chain recombines TRBV11-2 with TRBJ1-1; TRBD1 aligns across 9 bases. The CDR3 is 18 amino acids. The ends lost 0 bases at V and 1 base at J; junction bases unmatched: 9. Per germline, CDR1 SGHAT and CDR2 FQNNGV. CDR3 in DNA: TGTGCCAGCAGCTTAGAGGGTTGGGACAGGGAGGGGAACACTGAAGCTTTCTTT. This translates into CASSLEGWDREGNTEAFF.

The chain has TRBV7-8 and TRBJ1-3, with D unresolved. Germline V gene data show CDR1 as SGHVS and CDR2 as FQNEAQ. V lost 4 bases to trimming and J lost 1 base, with 14 bases between them. The CDR3 covers 16 residues. CDR3: CASSSRSGASGNTIYF. For the CDR3, the DNA is TGTGCCAGCAGCTCCCGTAGTGGTGCATCTGGAAACACCATATATTTT.

The chain combines TRBV2 with TRBJ2-3; 9 bases fit TRBD2. J lost 2 bases, V lost 6 bases, and 12 bases had no gene match. The CDR3 extends over 17 amino acids. The germline CDR1 and CDR2 sequences are SNHLY and FYNNEI. CDR3 DNA sequence: TGTGCCAGCAGAGCTCGCGGTGGACTAGCGAACACAGATACGCAGTATTTT. It yields the protein CASRARGGLANTDTQYF.

The chain employs TRBV19 and TRBJ2-6; D remains ambiguous. The CDR3 contains 14 residues. CDR1 is LNHDA and CDR2 is SQIVND in the germline V gene (reference sequence). The V and J ends lost 5 bases and 0 bases respectively, with 5 bases between them. The DNA of the CDR3 is TGTGCCAGTAGTCCAGACTCTGGGGCCAACGTCCTGACTTTC. Its translation is CASSPDSGANVLTF.

This sequence joins TRBV28 and TRBJ2-5; D is unresolved. Trimming took off 4 bases at V and 3 bases at J, with 3 bases between the two ends. Germline V gives CDR1 MDHEN, CDR2 SYDVKM. CDR3 length equals 11 residues. Here the CDR3 reads CASSSKETQYF. Written as DNA, the CDR3 is TGTGCCAGCAGTTCTAAAGAGACCCAGTACTTC.

This chain's CDR3 is CATEDLQWQGQPQHF. CDR3 nucleotides: TGTGCCACCGAGGATTTGCAGTGGCAGGGACAGCCCCAGCATTTT. J is TRBJ1-5 and V is TRBV19; D perhaps matches TRBD1 (5 bases). The V gene lost 10 bases and the J gene lost 7 bases, with 23 bases spanning the gap. The CDR3 has 15 amino acids. Germline V gene data show CDR1 as LNHDA and CDR2 as SQIVND (reference sequence).

The rearrangement uses TRBV5-4 and TRBJ2-2, with 14 positions matching TRBD2. Trimming cost V 9 bases and J 4 bases; bases outside gene matches: 11. CDR1 and CDR2 (germline): SGHNT, YYREEE (reference sequence). This CDR3 comprises 17 residues. The CDR3 reads CATHKGLAGAGTGELFF. CDR3 DNA: TGTGCCACTCATAAGGGACTAGCGGGAGCGGGCACCGGGGAGCTGTTTTTT.

This clone is a singleton in its sample. The chain carries TRBV10-2 and TRBJ2-7; 9 positions agree with TRBD2. Unmatched junction bases numbered 15, after V lost 3 bases and J lost 9 bases. This CDR3 comprises 16 residues. Germline CDR1 reads WSHSY; CDR2 reads SAAADI. CDR3 DNA: TGCGCCAGCAGTGAAGGTAGCGGGAGCGTGGGATTAGGGCAGTACTTC. Its protein product is CASSEGSGSVGLGQYF.

This rearrangement joins TRBV19 to TRBJ2-4; D remains ambiguous. The CDR3 spans 15 residues. The germline gives CDR1 LNHDA, CDR2 SQIVND (reference sequence). Trimming removed 3 bases from V and 0 bases from J, with 9 bases in between. This CDR3 is CASSIGQVAKNIQYF. The CDR3 DNA reads as TGTGCCAGTAGTATTGGCCAGGTAGCCAAAAACATTCAGTACTTC.

The V gene is TRBV23-1, the J gene TRBJ2-7; 12 bases match TRBD1. TRBV23-1 is classed as an ORF, of uncertain function. The CDR3 is 17 amino acids. J gave up 0 bases and V 2 bases, and 5 bases lay outside the gene matches. Written as DNA, the CDR3 is TGCGCCAGCAGTCAAGGGACAGGGGGCGTGAGCTCCTACGAGCAGTACTTC. It encodes CASSQGTGGVSSYEQYF.

V usage is TRBV10-3 and J usage is TRBJ2-1, with D possibly being TRBD2 (5 bases). V shed 6 bases and J shed 0 bases, with 9 bases lying between them. The CDR3 is 14 residues long. CDR1 and CDR2 (germline): ENHRY, SYGVKD. The CDR3 bases are TGTGCCATCAGGGAGGTGAGCTCCTACAATGAGCAGTTCTTC. Protein sequence: CAIREVSSYNEQFF.

The chain recombines TRBV6-4 with TRBJ2-7; 12 bases align to TRBD2. The CDR3 covers 16 residues. Germline values: CDR1 MRHNA, CDR2 SNTAGT. J lost 3 bases, V lost 7 bases, and 10 bases had no gene match. The CDR3 region is CASTQPRLAGDYEQYF. The CDR3 DNA is TGTGCCAGCACCCAACCCCGACTAGCGGGAGACTACGAGCAGTACTTC.

This clone has only a few counts. The chain is built from TRBV28 and TRBJ2-3, with 7 bases matching TRBD1. Germline V gene data show CDR1 as MDHEN and CDR2 as SYDVKM. The V and J ends lost 6 bases and 2 bases, in that order; junction bases with no gene match: 5. This CDR3 has 14 residues. Here the CDR3 DNA reads TGTGCCAGCAGAACCGGGACAGACACAGATACGCAGTATTTT. Translating gives CASRTGTDTDTQYF. Combining the CDR3 with reference TRBV28 and TRBJ2-3 gives the whole variable domain DVKVTQSSRYLVKRTGEKVFLECVQDMDHENMFWYRQDPGLGLRLIYFSYDVKMKEKGDIPEGYSVSREKKERFSLILESASTNQTSMYLCASRTGTDTDTQYFGPGTRLTVL.

The gene calls are TRBV4-2 and TRBJ1-2; TRBD1 matches 9 bases. After removal of 3 bases from V and 8 bases from J, the junction contained 7 bases not matched to a gene. CDR3 size: 14 residues. Per germline, CDR1 LGHNA and CDR2 YNFKEQ. CDR3 bases: TGTGCCAGCAGCCACTTACAGGGGGCTAACGGCTACACCTTC. Translation: CASSHLQGANGYTF.

This clone was detected only once. This rearrangement joins TRBV5-8 to TRBJ2-1, with 14 bases that match TRBD2. The germline V gene has CDR1 SGHTS and CDR2 YDEGEE. The CDR3 is made up of 17 amino acids. J was trimmed by 8 bases and V by 5 bases; bases with no gene match: 12. The CDR3 DNA follows: TGTGCCAGCAGTTCCGGAGAGGGACTAGCGGGAGAGGATGAGCAGTTCTTC. This codes for CASSSGEGLAGEDEQFF.

The chain links TRBV27 to TRBJ2-3; 7 bases are a match to TRBD1. The CDR3 loop spans 17 amino acids. Trimming at V came to 5 bases and at J to 4 bases, leaving 15 bases not matched to a gene. The germline CDR1 and CDR2 sequences are MNHEY and SMNVEV (reference sequence). For the CDR3, the DNA is TGTGCCAGCAGTGAAACGGTCGGGACAGCCGGCTCAGATACGCAGTATTTT. This encodes CASSETVGTAGSDTQYF.

V and J are TRBV10-1 and TRBJ2-7, with TRBD1 identical over 9 bases. The CDR3 consists of 14 residues. The V and J ends lost 6 bases and 3 bases, in that order; junction bases with no gene match: 6. Germline V gene data show CDR1 as WNHNN and CDR2 as SYGVQD (reference sequence). The CDR3 nucleotides are TGCGCCAGCAGCCCCGGGACAGGGTTCTACGAGCAGTACTTC. Its protein is CASSPGTGFYEQYF.